This entry lists 32 T cell receptor beta chains sequenced from one sample in a study of CD8+CD57+ T cells in acquired aplastic anemia. TCR beta VDJ and CDR3 profiling used genomic DNA as template. TCRdb re-called the reads with MiXCR, one entry per CDR3 protein. This sample yields about 160,000 distinct CDR3 sequences, of which 71% are seen a single time; under 60% belongs to the top ten. CD8+CD57+ cell expansion, shown by flow cytometry, had occurred in the patients selected for sequencing. Sequenced sample: sorted CD4+, CD8+, or CD8+CD57+ T cells (not recorded which) from PBMCs. The receptors shown here come from a human donor with aplastic anemia.

This clonotype was counted at least ten times. The chain recombines TRBV9 with TRBJ2-5; 10 bases agree with TRBD1. Germline V gene data show CDR1 as SGDLS and CDR2 as YYNGEE. CDR3 length: 15 amino acids. With 4 bases clipped from V and 2 bases from J, the junction kept 5 bases outside the gene matches. The CDR3 loop reads CASSTRTGGQETQYF. The CDR3, as DNA: TGTGCCAGCAGCACCCGGACAGGGGGTCAAGAGACCCAGTACTTC.

This clonotype was seen only a few times. The chain uses TRBV29-1 and TRBJ1-2; 7 nucleotides align to TRBD1. The V segment lost 6 bases and the J segment 4 bases; nucleotides outside the gene matches: 8. The CDR3 contains 13 residues. Germline assignment: CDR1 SQVTM and CDR2 ANQGSEA. In DNA, the CDR3 is TGCAGCGTCGAGGACAGGCCCTTCTATGGCTACACCTTC. This encodes CSVEDRPFYGYTF.

This clonotype showed up just a few times. The rearrangement joins TRBV20-1 to TRBJ2-2; no firm D call. CDR3 size: 14 residues. V was shortened by 3 bases and J by 0 bases, with 8 bases between the two germline ends. CDR1 and CDR2 (germline): DFQATT, SNEGSKA (reference sequence). The CDR3 nucleotides are TGCAGTGCTAGCGATAGTCCGAACACCGGGGAGCTGTTTTTT. This encodes CSASDSPNTGELFF.

The sample holds a few counts of this clonotype. V usage is TRBV10-3 and J usage is TRBJ1-1; the D is unclear. The V and J ends lost 0 bases and 4 bases respectively, with 12 bases between them. CDR3 length: 15 residues. Looked up from germline, CDR1 is ENHRY and CDR2 is SYGVKD. CDR3 sequence (DNA): TGTGCCATCAGTGAGTCGTTTAGGGTTGCCACTGAAGCTTTCTTT. It yields the protein CAISESFRVATEAFF.

The rearrangement links TRBV5-8 to TRBJ1-2; unclear D gene. This CDR3 has 14 amino acids. CDR1 and CDR2 from the germline V gene are SGHTS and YDEGEE. V shed 1 base and J shed 6 bases, with 13 bases lying between them. The CDR3 DNA follows: TGTGCCAGCAGCTTGATTTTGGAGCTCGATGGCTACACCTTC. Translated: CASSLILELDGYTF.

Note on this clonotype: An end of the junction does not agree with germline; a read error may underlie this. V and J are TRBV7-2 and TRBJ2-5, with 9 nucleotides matching TRBD2. Germline V gene sequence: CDR1 SGHTA, CDR2 FQGNSA. CDR3 length: 17 amino acids. The CDR3 DNA follows: TGCGCCAGCAGCCTCCACTCCCGGACTAGCGAACAAGAGACCCAGTACTTC. Protein: CASSLHSRTSEQETQYF.

Comment on this clonotype: One end of the junction does not line up with germline, which may come from a read error. The chain couples TRBV5-1 to TRBJ2-5, with D possibly TRBD1 on 5 matching bases. Germline V gene lookup returns CDR1 SGHRS and CDR2 YFSETQ. The CDR3 has 13 residues. CDR3 in DNA: TGCGCTAGCACCAGGGCTAGCCAAGAGACCCAGTACTTC. It translates to CASTRASQETQYF.

This clonotype was seen more than once but under ten times. This rearrangement joins TRBV20-1 to TRBJ2-5; possibly TRBD1 for D (6 bases). The CDR3 extends over 12 amino acids. CDR1 is DFQATT, CDR2 SNEGSKA, per germline (reference sequence). V lost 8 bases, J lost 4 bases, and 14 bases lay in between. Here the CDR3 reads CSTLRGGETQYF. In DNA, the CDR3 is TGCAGTACATTACGAGGGGGAGAGACCCAGTACTTC.

The rearrangement links TRBV20-1 to TRBJ2-1; 7 nucleotides agree with TRBD1. J lost 3 bases, V lost 1 base, and 6 bases had no gene match. In germline, CDR1 is DFQATT, CDR2 SNEGSKA (reference sequence). This CDR3 is 15 amino acids long. CDR3 DNA sequence: TGCAGTGCTAGAGCAGACAGGGTTTTCTACAATGAGCAGTTCTTC. Its translation is CSARADRVFYNEQFF.

With respect to this clonotype: The junction departs from germline at one end; a sequencing error may be responsible. The chain is built from TRBV10-3 and TRBJ2-1, with D unresolved. CDR1 is ENHRY, CDR2 SYGVKD, per germline. This CDR3 spans 12 amino acids. For the CDR3, the DNA is TGTGCCAGCAGTTACTCGGGCAATGAGCAGTTCTTC. Its protein is CASSYSGNEQFF.

The V call is TRBV19, the J call TRBJ2-1, with D perhaps given as TRBD1 or TRBD2 (7 bases each). V lost 7 bases, J lost 12 bases, and 19 bases lay in between. The germline V gene has CDR1 LNHDA and CDR2 SQIVND (reference sequence). The length of the CDR3 is 13 residues. The CDR3, as DNA: TGTGCCAGTATTCCCAGGGGGGGAATTGGGCAGTTCTTC. This sequence encodes CASIPRGGIGQFF.

This chain joins TRBV7-9 and TRBJ2-7; 8 nucleotides line up with TRBD1. The CDR3 spans 14 residues. In germline, CDR1 is SEHNR, CDR2 FQNEAQ (reference sequence). The V and J ends lost 6 bases and 9 bases, in that order; junction bases with no gene match: 13. CDR3 DNA: TGTGCCAGCAGTTACTCTACGACAGGGGAACTGCAGTACTTC. Translating gives CASSYSTTGELQYF. Using reference TRBV7-9 and TRBJ2-7 for the parts outside the CDR3, the full variable domain is DTGVSQNPRHKITKRGQNVTFRCDPISEHNRLYWYRQTLGQGPEFLTYFQNEAQLEKSRLLSDRFSAERPKGSFSTLEIQRTEQGDSAMYLCASSYSTTGELQYFGPGTRLTVT.

This sequence joins TRBV2 and TRBJ2-6, with D perhaps matching TRBD1 (5 bases). The CDR3 runs 18 residues. V was shortened by 5 bases and J by 0 bases, with 17 bases between the two germline ends. Germline lookup yields CDR1 SNHLY and CDR2 FYNNEI. The CDR3 loop is CASSPNRPVISGANVLTF. The CDR3 coding sequence is TGTGCCAGCAGTCCTAACAGGCCAGTCATCTCTGGGGCCAACGTCCTGACTTTC.

The rearrangement joins TRBV2 to TRBJ2-7, with D maybe TRBD2 (5 bases). This CDR3 has 14 residues. Germline V CDR1 and CDR2: SNHLY, FYNNEI. Between the trimmed V and J ends, which lost 6 bases and 3 bases, there was a span of 15 bases. CDR3 amino acids: CASRSPGVGYEQYF. For the CDR3, the DNA is TGTGCCAGCAGGAGTCCCGGGGTCGGCTACGAGCAGTACTTC.

This sequence joins TRBV10-2 and TRBJ1-5, with no clear D. CDR1 WSHSY and CDR2 SAAADI come from the germline V gene. The CDR3 contains 13 residues. Deletions cut 1 base from V and 2 bases from J, with 3 bases between. CDR3 region: CASSEWGNQPQHF. CDR3 sequence (DNA): TGCGCCAGCAGTGAGTGGGGCAATCAGCCCCAGCATTTT.

This chain joins TRBV19 and TRBJ1-2, with D perhaps matching TRBD1 (5 bases). Looked up from germline, CDR1 is LNHDA and CDR2 is SQIVND (reference sequence). V was shortened by 9 bases and J by 2 bases, with 10 bases between the two germline ends. The CDR3 is 12 residues long. The CDR3 loop is CASQTENYGYTF. As DNA, the CDR3 is TGTGCCAGCCAGACAGAAAACTATGGCTACACCTTC. The entire variable domain, with the rest obtained from reference TRBV19 and TRBJ1-2, is as follows: DGGITQSPKYLFRKEGQNVTLSCEQNLNHDAMYWYRQDPGQGLRLIYYSQIVNDFQKGDIAEGYSVSREKKESFPLTVTSAQKNPTAFYLCASQTENYGYTFGSGTRLTVV.

The chain is built from TRBV2 and TRBJ1-2, with 8 nucleotides matching TRBD1. The V gene end was trimmed by 7 bases and the J gene end by 8 bases; junction bases not matched to a gene: 9. The CDR3 loop spans 13 amino acids. The germline V gene has CDR1 SNHLY and CDR2 FYNNEI. The CDR3 spells CASIARQGQGYTF. CDR3 sequence (DNA): TGTGCCAGCATCGCCAGACAGGGGCAAGGCTACACCTTC. The entire variable domain, with the rest obtained from reference TRBV2 and TRBJ1-2, is as follows: EPEVTQTPSHQVTQMGQEVILRCVPISNHLYFYWYRQILGQKVEFLVSFYNNEISEKSEIFDDQFSVERPDGSNFTLKIRSTKLEDSAMYFCASIARQGQGYTFGSGTRLTVV.

The chain employs TRBV10-3 and TRBJ1-6; 9 bases agree with TRBD1. J gave up 8 bases and V 6 bases, and 5 bases lay outside the gene matches. The germline V gene encodes CDR1 ENHRY and CDR2 SYGVKD. This CDR3 comprises 14 residues. The chain's CDR3 is CAIRPGQGDSPLHF. CDR3 in DNA: TGTGCCATCAGGCCGGGACAGGGTGATTCACCCCTCCACTTT.

The chain recombines TRBV7-9 with TRBJ2-5, with 7 bases identical to TRBD2. Per germline, CDR1 SEHNR and CDR2 FQNEAQ (reference sequence). J gave up 4 bases and V 3 bases, and 5 bases lay outside the gene matches. CDR3 length equals 14 residues. DNA for the CDR3: TGTGCCAGCAGCTTGGGGAGGGGTCGAGAGACCCAGTACTTC. It is translated as CASSLGRGRETQYF.

The rearrangement uses TRBV29-1 and TRBJ2-5, with 7 bases identical to TRBD2. V gave up 8 bases and J gave up 3 bases; unmatched junction bases: 9. The germline CDR1 and CDR2 sequences are SQVTM and ANQGSEA. The CDR3 is 13 residues long. The CDR3 sequence is CSMWVAGKETQYF. CDR3 nucleotides: TGCAGCATGTGGGTAGCGGGTAAAGAGACCCAGTACTTC. The full variable domain, completed using reference TRBV29-1 and TRBJ2-5, is SAVISQKPSRDICQRGTSLTIQCQVDSQVTMMFWYRQQPGQSLTLIATANQGSEATYESGFVIDKFPISRPNLTFSTLTVSNMSPEDSSIYLCSMWVAGKETQYFGPGTRLLVL.

The chain uses TRBV20-1 and TRBJ2-7; 10 bases fit TRBD2. Per germline, CDR1 DFQATT and CDR2 SNEGSKA (reference sequence). The V gene end was trimmed by 3 bases and the J gene end by 3 bases; junction bases not matched to a gene: 5. CDR3 size: 14 residues. The CDR3 DNA is TGCAGTGCTAGTACCGGGACTAGCGACTACGAGCAGTACTTC. Its translation is CSASTGTSDYEQYF.

As concerns this clonotype: The junction and the germline gene differ at one end; a read error may be behind it. The chain recombines TRBV24-1 with TRBJ2-7, with 7 bases that match TRBD1. This CDR3 contains 16 residues. Per the germline V gene, CDR1 is KGHDR and CDR2 is SFDVKD. The CDR3 coding sequence is TGTGCCAGCAGTGAAGCTTACCGGGACAGAACCTACGAGCAGTACTTC. Protein: CASSEAYRDRTYEQYF.

This clonotype was counted a few times. The V and J genes are TRBV12-3 or TRBV12-4 and TRBJ1-1, with D uncertain. The CDR3 covers 11 residues. Trimming removed 8 bases from V and 0 bases from J, with 4 bases in between. CDR3 protein: CASRLNTEAFF. The DNA for the CDR3 is TGTGCCAGCCGACTGAACACTGAAGCTTTCTTT.

This clonotype was seen just once. This chain uses TRBV2 with TRBJ1-6, with 10 nucleotides matching TRBD1. After removal of 7 bases from V and 7 bases from J, the junction contained 4 bases not matched to a gene. This CDR3 comprises 14 residues. CDR1 is SNHLY, CDR2 FYNNEI, per germline. The CDR3 sequence: CASTPDRGNSPLHF. The CDR3 DNA sequence: TGTGCCAGCACCCCGGACAGGGGGAATTCACCCCTCCACTTT.

In this sample, this clonotype turned up a few times. The genes are TRBV7-9 and TRBJ1-5; the match to TRBD1 covers 11 bases. V shed 5 bases and J 4 bases; nucleotides not matched to a gene: 7. CDR1 and CDR2 (germline): SEHNR, FQNEAQ (reference sequence). The CDR3 has 16 residues. The CDR3 sequence: CASSPSGQGGNQPQHF. The CDR3 bases are TGTGCCAGCAGCCCATCGGGACAGGGGGGGAATCAGCCCCAGCATTTT.

This sequence joins TRBV12-3 or TRBV12-4 and TRBJ1-1, with D maybe TRBD1 (5 bases). The CDR3 has 12 residues. V lost 8 bases, J lost 5 bases, and 12 bases lay in between. The CDR3 here is CASSGGSTEAFF. The CDR3 DNA follows: TGTGCCAGCTCCGGGGGGTCTACTGAAGCTTTCTTT.

About this clonotype itself: The germline gene is not matched at one end of the junction; a read error may be the cause. V is TRBV7-2 and J is TRBJ2-7, with D maybe TRBD1 (6 bases). CDR1 SGHTA and CDR2 FQGNSA come from the germline V gene. This CDR3 region has 14 residues. DNA for the CDR3: TGCGCCAGCAGCCAAGATACAGGGTCCTACGAGCAGTACTTC. It codes for CASSQDTGSYEQYF.

The chain couples TRBV2 to TRBJ1-6; 7 positions agree with TRBD1. This CDR3 region has 16 residues. Germline lookup yields CDR1 SNHLY and CDR2 FYNNEI. Germline trimming cut 5 bases from V and 7 bases from J; bases unmatched to any gene: 11. This CDR3 reads CASSFFPGTENSPLHF. The CDR3 DNA is TGTGCCAGCAGTTTCTTTCCCGGGACAGAGAATTCACCCCTCCACTTT.

This sequence joins TRBV20-1 and TRBJ1-2; no reliable D call. CDR3 length: 13 amino acids. Trimming removed 5 bases at V and 1 base at J, with 11 bases between. The germline V gene has CDR1 DFQATT and CDR2 SNEGSKA (reference sequence). CDR3 residues: CSALADFNYGYTF. CDR3 nucleotides: TGCAGTGCTTTGGCCGACTTTAACTATGGCTACACCTTC.

In its sample, this clonotype was seen once. The J gene is TRBJ2-3, the V gene TRBV6-4; no clear D. The V and J ends lost 4 bases and 1 base respectively, with 6 bases between them. The CDR3 has 13 amino acids. In germline, CDR1 is MRHNA, CDR2 SNTAGT. The CDR3 is CASSGAGTDTQYF. In DNA, the CDR3 is TGTGCCAGCAGTGGGGCAGGCACAGATACGCAGTATTTT.

The chain combines TRBV24-1 with TRBJ1-2; D remains ambiguous. The CDR3 has 13 amino acids. Germline CDR1 and CDR2: KGHDR and SFDVKD. V dropped 5 bases and J dropped 4 bases, with 10 bases sitting between them. CDR3 nucleotides: TGTGCCACCAGTGCCGGACTCCGCTATGGCTACACCTTC. This sequence encodes CATSAGLRYGYTF.

The rearrangement joins TRBV7-9 to TRBJ1-2; D not certain. The CDR3 consists of 15 residues. Germline CDR1 and CDR2: SEHNR and FQNEAQ (reference sequence). V lost 3 bases, J lost 6 bases, and 17 bases lay in between. Here the CDR3 reads CASSFEVVTNHGYTF. Here the CDR3 DNA reads TGTGCCAGCAGCTTCGAGGTTGTGACAAACCATGGCTACACCTTC.